What follows describes a single T cell receptor beta chain. All recovered Cohort 3 donors got two negative PCRs, got clearance, or saw symptom resolution. The entry originates in a study of blood T cell repertoires in COVID-19. The CDR3 is made up of 14 amino acids. With 3 bases removed from V and 3 bases from J, the gap between germline ends came to 12 bases. From germline, CDR1 is GTSNPN and CDR2 SVGIG (reference sequence). Per the authors' pipeline: How many nucleated cells were present was estimated from reference gene primer amplification. Clones were sequenced by immunoSEQ multiplex PCR, and TCRdb holds only the in-frame ones, with some missing. V and J calls and clone size are as listed in that table; D and trimming were resolved from the DNA. The sample holds about 240,000 clones, more than 85% seen once.

The clonotype comes from a woman in her 30s who had recovered from COVID-19. V gene TRBV30 combines with J gene TRBJ1-3; D not certain. Input material: PBMCs or T cells enriched from blood (not recorded which). The CDR3 nucleotides are TGTGCCTGGAGCGCCCGGGAGCTTGGAAACACCATATATTTT. Translating gives CAWSARELGNTIYF.